The source of this TCR beta chain is a study of blood T cell repertoires in COVID-19. The cohort comprised adults aged about 18 to 90 years residing in 24 US areas. TCRdb keeps only in-frame clones here, not all; method: immunoSEQ multiplex PCR. The repertoire holds hundreds of thousands of clones, under 90% seen once, with around 9% in the top ten. The origin of this receptor is a woman in her twenties or thirties who had recovered from COVID-19. The specimen was PBMCs or T cells enriched from blood (not recorded which).

CDR3 sequence: CASSLQTSWVSQYF. CDR3 DNA sequence: TGTGCCAGCAGCCTACAGACTAGTTGGGTTTCCCAGTACTTC. The rearrangement links TRBV3-1 (or the pseudogene TRBV3-2) to TRBJ2-5; D might be TRBD2 (6 bases). There are 14 residues in the CDR3. V lost 4 bases and J 9 bases, leaving 18 bases between the germline ends. Germline V gene data show CDR1 as LGHDT and CDR2 as YNNKEL (reference sequence).